The 30 T cell receptor beta chains given below trace back to one sample, sequenced in a study of T-cell reconstitution after alpha-beta-depleted transplantation in children. Using unique molecular identifiers, the investigators prepared the TCRbeta library. TCRdb reprocessed the PCR reads with MiXCR, giving one entry per CDR3 protein. The sample shows 580,000 or so distinct CDR3 sequences, 23% of them seen only once. This material consisted of PBMCs, mostly from graft donor cells, taken 360 days after TCRalphabeta/CD19-depleted stem cell transplant. The receptors stem from a boy in the first two years of life who had a stem cell transplant for acute myeloid leukemia, so the T cells may come from the graft donor.

This clonotype turned up a few times. The chain joins TRBV12-3 or TRBV12-4 to TRBJ1-4; D not resolved. Deletions cut 4 bases from V and 0 bases from J, with 12 bases between. CDR3 length: 16 amino acids. In DNA form, the CDR3 reads TGTGCCAGCAGTTGGGCTTTCGGTCCAACTAATGAAAAACTGTTTTTT. Protein sequence: CASSWAFGPTNEKLFF.

This clonotype came up many times. V usage is TRBV20-1 and J usage is TRBJ2-7, with TRBD1 matching 9 bases. The CDR3 is made up of 15 amino acids. The germline gives CDR1 DFQATT, CDR2 SNEGSKA (reference sequence). Unmatched junction bases numbered 5, after V lost 0 bases and J lost 2 bases. CDR3 region: CSAREAGTGTYEQYV. CDR3 nucleotide sequence: TGCAGTGCTAGAGAAGCCGGGACAGGGACCTACGAGCAGTACGTC.

The CDR3 DNA reads as TGCAGTGCTAGAGCTACGGGACAGGGGGTTAGTGAGCAGTTCTTC. Protein: CSARATGQGVSEQFF. J is TRBJ2-1 and V is TRBV20-1; 11 bases fit TRBD1. J lost 9 bases, V lost 1 base, and 8 bases had no gene match. The length of the CDR3 is 15 residues. Germline CDR1 and CDR2: DFQATT and SNEGSKA (reference sequence).

This clonotype was seen repeatedly, ten times or more. V usage is TRBV5-1 and J usage is TRBJ2-7, with a possible D match to TRBD1 (5 bases). Trimming removed 3 bases at V and 2 bases at J, with 12 bases between. Germline CDR1 and CDR2: SGHRS and YFSETQ. This CDR3 has 14 residues. The CDR3 here is CASSSGRAPYEQYV. DNA of the CDR3: TGCGCCAGCAGCTCGGGCAGGGCTCCCTACGAGCAGTACGTC.

This clonotype was observed a handful of times. CDR3: CASSRENRGGNQPQHF. The DNA for the CDR3 is TGTGCCAGCAGCCGAGAGAACAGGGGAGGCAATCAGCCCCAGCATTTT. The rearrangement uses TRBV12-3 or TRBV12-4 and TRBJ1-5, with TRBD1 matching over 7 bases. V lost 6 bases and J lost 2; bases outside the gene matches: 10. The CDR3 runs 16 residues.

This rearrangement joins TRBV7-2 to TRBJ1-5; D gene uncertain. Trimming shortened V by 0 bases and J by 4 bases, and 7 bases separated the two germline ends. The CDR3 length is 14 residues. The germline CDR1 and CDR2 sequences are SGHTA and FQGNSA. The CDR3 loop reads CASSLAGPNQPQHF. The CDR3 DNA reads as TGTGCCAGCAGCTTAGCCGGCCCAAATCAGCCCCAGCATTTT.

The sample holds a few counts of this clonotype. CDR3: CASSRTSGRSDTQYF. The CDR3, as DNA: TGTGCCAGCAGCCGGACGTCGGGGAGGTCAGATACGCAGTATTTT. This sequence joins TRBV7-3 and TRBJ2-3; maybe TRBD2 (6 bases). The germline V gene encodes CDR1 SGHTA and CDR2 FQGTGA. This CDR3 has 15 residues. V shed 5 bases and J shed 4 bases, with 16 bases lying between them.

The chain recombines TRBV6-2 or TRBV6-3 with TRBJ2-4; 7 positions agree with TRBD1. CDR3 length: 16 residues. V was clipped by 6 bases and J by 1 base; unmatched bases: 9. In germline, CDR1 is MNHEY, CDR2 SVGEGT. The CDR3 DNA follows: TGTGCCAGCAGCCCAACAGGGGCGGGTGCCAAAAACATTCAGTACTTC. Protein: CASSPTGAGAKNIQYF.

The rearrangement joins TRBV7-2 to TRBJ2-7, with 11 bases identical to TRBD2. Germline loops: CDR1 SGHTA, CDR2 FQGNSA. Germline trimming cut 3 bases from V and 3 bases from J; bases unmatched to any gene: 1. This CDR3 has 14 amino acids. The CDR3 nucleotides read TGTGCCAGCAGCTTCGGGACTAGCGGCTACGAGCAGTACTTC. Translated, it gives CASSFGTSGYEQYF.

This clonotype appeared many times. The J gene is TRBJ2-1, the V gene TRBV5-1; D is perhaps TRBD1 (6 bases). V was trimmed by 4 bases and J by 4 bases, leaving 15 bases between them. The length of the CDR3 is 15 residues. From germline, CDR1 is SGHRS and CDR2 YFSETQ. The CDR3 loop reads CASSAQGRGYNEQFF. CDR3 in DNA: TGCGCCAGCAGCGCACAGGGTCGAGGTTACAATGAGCAGTTCTTC.

The V gene is TRBV24-1, the J gene TRBJ2-5; tentatively, D is TRBD2 (6 bases). Germline loops: CDR1 KGHDR, CDR2 SFDVKD. The germline V and J ends were trimmed by 1 base and 3 bases, with 17 bases remaining between them. The CDR3 length is 17 residues. This CDR3 is CATSDFPVMEGEETQYF. For the CDR3, the DNA is TGTGCCACCAGTGATTTCCCGGTGATGGAGGGAGAAGAGACCCAGTACTTC.

DNA for the CDR3: TGTGCCAGCGGACTCGGGGTTGGTGGCTACACCTTC. Protein sequence: CASGLGVGGYTF. The chain has TRBV28 and TRBJ1-2; no definite D call. Trimming left V 8 bases short and J 7 bases short, with 14 bases between. The CDR3 spans 12 residues. In germline, CDR1 is MDHEN, CDR2 SYDVKM.

The chain uses TRBV4-3 and TRBJ1-2; D is unresolved. V lost 2 bases to trimming and J lost 5 bases, with 18 bases between them. The germline CDR1 and CDR2 sequences are LGHNA and YSLEER. CDR3 length: 16 residues. CDR3 nucleotides: TGCGCCAGCAGCCAATACACAGAACTCATCCGTTATGGCTACACCTTC. This gives the protein CASSQYTELIRYGYTF.

This clonotype was recorded a few times. CDR3: CASAERYEQYF. The CDR3 nucleotides are TGTGCCAGCGCCGAACGCTACGAGCAGTACTTC. This sequence joins TRBV28 and TRBJ2-7; D ambiguous. The CDR3 extends over 11 amino acids. Deletions cut 8 bases from V and 3 bases from J, with 8 bases between. Per germline, CDR1 MDHEN and CDR2 SYDVKM.

This clonotype was counted between two and nine times. The chain joins TRBV4-3 to TRBJ2-1; D remains ambiguous. CDR3 length equals 16 residues. The V end was cut by 4 bases, the J end by 7 bases, with 20 bases between. Germline CDR1 is LGHNA and CDR2 is YSLEER. The CDR3 DNA follows: TGCGCCAGCAGCCGCATGACACTTACGGTGGATAATGAGCAGTTCTTC. It encodes CASSRMTLTVDNEQFF.

The table lists this clonotype with a few counts. The genes are TRBV5-1 and TRBJ2-1; D is perhaps TRBD1 (6 bases). CDR3 length: 14 residues. With 2 bases removed from V and 6 bases from J, the gap between germline ends came to 12 bases. Germline assignment: CDR1 SGHRS and CDR2 YFSETQ. CDR3 in amino acids: CASSFLQGLNEQFF. In DNA, the CDR3 is TGCGCCAGCAGCTTCCTACAGGGCCTCAATGAGCAGTTCTTC.

In its sample, this clonotype was seen many times. The chain employs TRBV20-1 and TRBJ2-3, with 9 bases lining up with TRBD2. Germline CDR1 reads DFQATT; CDR2 reads SNEGSKA (reference sequence). V was pared by 0 bases and J by 4 bases, with 11 bases of the junction left unmatched. This CDR3 has 17 residues. The CDR3 spells CSARDLSLAGRPDTQYF. CDR3 sequence (DNA): TGCAGTGCTAGAGATCTTAGCCTAGCGGGACGACCAGATACGCAGTATTTT.

The chain couples TRBV11-3 to TRBJ2-1, with D perhaps assigned TRBD1 or TRBD2 (6 bases each). V was trimmed by 5 bases and J by 2 bases, leaving 19 bases between them. CDR1 and CDR2 (germline): SGHNT, YENEEA. This CDR3 comprises 17 residues. CDR3: CASSPQKRGATYNEQFF. The CDR3 coding sequence is TGTGCCAGCAGCCCCCAGAAGAGGGGGGCGACCTACAATGAGCAGTTCTTC.

The rearrangement links TRBV29-1 to TRBJ2-1, with D hard to call. Germline CDR1 and CDR2: SQVTM and ANQGSEA. The CDR3 has 17 amino acids. The V and J ends lost 3 bases and 0 bases respectively, with 18 bases between them. CDR3 DNA sequence: TGCAGCGTTGATCCGGCAGAACACCCTAGCTCCTACAATGAGCAGTTCTTC. As protein: CSVDPAEHPSSYNEQFF.

This clonotype was detected ten times or more. A junction boundary mismatches the germline segment, possibly from a read error. This rearrangement joins TRBV5-6 to TRBJ2-5, with TRBD1 matching 7 bases. This CDR3 has 15 amino acids. Germline loops: CDR1 SGHDT, CDR2 YYEEEE. In DNA form, the CDR3 reads TGTGCCAGCAGCTTGGGTGGGACAGTTCAAGAGACCCGGTACTTC. The encoded protein is CASSLGGTVQETRYF.

This clonotype has only a few counts. The CDR3 is CASSLVLVGTGYSYNEQFF. The CDR3 region has the DNA TGTGCCAGCAGCTTAGTGTTGGTCGGCACGGGGTACTCCTACAATGAGCAGTTCTTC. This chain links TRBV7-6 with TRBJ2-1, with D tentatively TRBD2 (5 bases). The CDR3 is 19 residues long. V lost 1 base and J 0 bases, leaving 19 bases between the germline ends. CDR1 and CDR2 from the germline V gene are SGHVS and FNYEAQ.

The chain has TRBV7-3 and TRBJ1-1; no clear D. Germline values: CDR1 SGHTA, CDR2 FQGTGA. The germline V and J ends were trimmed by 4 bases and 0 bases, with 15 bases remaining between them. The CDR3 extends over 16 amino acids. The DNA for the CDR3 is TGTGCCAGCAGCTCCCTGTTACAAGGGATGAACACTGAAGCTTTCTTT. Protein: CASSSLLQGMNTEAFF.

This clonotype has just a few counts. V usage is TRBV4-3 and J usage is TRBJ2-5; TRBD2 matches at 13 bases. Germline values: CDR1 LGHNA, CDR2 YSLEER. The ends lost 4 bases at V and 2 bases at J; junction bases unmatched: 4. The CDR3 covers 16 residues. Written as DNA, the CDR3 is TGCGCCAGCAGCCCTGGACTAGCGGGGGTTCAAGAGACCCAGTACTTC. This translates into CASSPGLAGVQETQYF.

This clonotype appeared a few times. The V call is TRBV5-1, the J call TRBJ1-6; TRBD1 agrees at 7 bases. The germline V gene encodes CDR1 SGHRS and CDR2 YFSETQ. This CDR3 contains 15 residues. Trimming cost V 0 bases and J 7 bases; bases outside gene matches: 4. CDR3: CASSLVQGENSPLHF. In DNA form, the CDR3 reads TGCGCCAGCAGCTTGGTGCAGGGGGAAAATTCACCCCTCCACTTT.

The V call is TRBV5-6, the J call TRBJ2-7; D remains unclear. V dropped 0 bases and J dropped 7 bases, with 14 bases sitting between them. The CDR3 has 14 amino acids. The germline CDR1 and CDR2 sequences are SGHDT and YYEEEE. The CDR3 DNA is TGTGCCAGCAGCTTGGAGTGGAGCCGGCTAGAGCAGTACTTC. The encoded protein is CASSLEWSRLEQYF.

CDR3 region: CASSLGGAVPGELFF. The CDR3, as DNA: TGTGCCAGCAGCTTAGGAGGGGCCGTCCCCGGGGAGCTGTTTTTT. The chain is built from TRBV7-6 and TRBJ2-2; D could derive from TRBD1 or TRBD2 (5 bases each). The ends were cut back, 1 base at V and 6 bases at J, with 12 bases in the middle. Germline CDR1 and CDR2: SGHVS and FNYEAQ. The CDR3 has 15 amino acids.

This clonotype was seen ten or more times. This chain joins TRBV29-1 and TRBJ2-1; 8 bases match TRBD1. The V and J ends lost 7 bases and 6 bases, in that order; junction bases with no gene match: 14. Germline-derived CDR1 and CDR2 are SQVTM and ANQGSEA. CDR3 size: 15 residues. In DNA form, the CDR3 reads TGCAGCGCCCGGTGGGGGACAGGTTTGCCCAATGAGCAGTTCTTC. Translated: CSARWGTGLPNEQFF.

The chain combines TRBV12-3 or TRBV12-4 with TRBJ1-2, with 7 nucleotides matching TRBD1. Trimming removed 3 bases from V and 4 bases from J; junction bases left unmatched: 11. This CDR3 comprises 16 residues. CDR3 bases: TGTGCCAGCAGTTTCCTCGACAGGGCGGGGGCCTATGGCTACACCTTC. This sequence encodes CASSFLDRAGAYGYTF.

This clonotype occurred a few times. This rearrangement joins TRBV4-3 to TRBJ2-1; perhaps TRBD2 as D (5 bases). Germline CDR1 reads LGHNA; CDR2 reads YSLEER. The CDR3 length is 13 residues. V dropped 0 bases and J dropped 10 bases, with 10 bases sitting between them. The CDR3: CASSQDSRGEQFF. The CDR3 DNA sequence: TGCGCCAGCAGCCAAGACTCCCGGGGAGAGCAGTTCTTC.

The chain employs TRBV6-5 and TRBJ2-1, with a possible D match to TRBD1 (6 bases). This CDR3 contains 16 residues. The V gene's germline CDR1 is MNHEY and CDR2 SVGAGI. V lost 0 bases to trimming and J lost 3 bases, with 12 bases between them. The CDR3 sequence is CASSYSAQGNYNEQFF. As DNA, the CDR3 is TGTGCCAGCAGTTACTCGGCGCAGGGGAACTACAATGAGCAGTTCTTC.